These T cell receptor beta chains were read from a single sample in a study of blood T cell repertoires in COVID-19. Measured with immunoSEQ multiplex PCR; TCRdb has only the in-frame clones, and not every one. This sample has more than 25,000 clones; 70% to 90% occur once, and the top ten carry about 30%. The sequenced material came from peripheral blood. The receptors come from a woman older than 75 with COVID-19, enrolled during active disease. CDR3s include the opening cysteine and the closing phenylalanine or tryptophan. D genes are given only for firm matches. The size entry is marked missing in some rows and otherwise reads once, few, many or a size class.

CATSRDRYGYTF TGTGCCACCAGCAGAGACCGCTATGGCTACACCTTC TRBV15 . TRBJ1-2 .
CASRSSRDRGWGYTF TGTGCCAGCAGATCTAGCCGGGACAGGGGTTGGGGCTACACCTTC TRBV6-5 TRBD1 TRBJ1-2 .
CASSLSTGVDTEAFF TGCGCCAGCAGCCTTTCGACAGGGGTTGACACTGAAGCTTTCTTT TRBV5-1 TRBD1 TRBJ1-1 .
CASSQLAGGPDTQYF TGTGCCAGCAGCCAACTAGCGGGGGGGCCAGATACGCAGTATTTT TRBV3-1/TRBV3-2 TRBD2 TRBJ2-3 .
CASSLDRGSGNTIYF TGTGCCAGCAGTCTGGACAGGGGGTCCGGAAACACCATATATTTT TRBV6-5 TRBD1 TRBJ1-3 .
CSASARQVTYEQYF TGCAGTGCTAGTGCCAGACAGGTAACCTACGAGCAGTACTTC TRBV20-1 . TRBJ2-7 .
CASSLGGFSTDTQYF TGTGCCAGCAGCTTGGGAGGTTTTAGCACAGATACGCAGTATTTT TRBV5-6 . TRBJ2-3 .
CASSQGGLAGELFF TGTGCCAGCAGCCAAGGGGGGCTAGCCGGGGAGCTGTTTTTT TRBV3-1/TRBV3-2 . TRBJ2-2 .
CASSPDRGRFGYTF TGCGCCAGCAGCCCGGACAGGGGACGATTTGGCTACACCTTC TRBV5-1 TRBD1 TRBJ1-2 .
CASNPQGVQPQHF TGTGCCAGTAACCCACAGGGAGTTCAGCCCCAGCATTTT TRBV19 . TRBJ1-5 once
CASSHWANPSTDTQYF TGTGCCAGCAGCCATTGGGCCAACCCCAGCACAGATACGCAGTATTTT TRBV7-2 . TRBJ2-3 few
CASSLGTGASYEQYF TGTGCTAGCAGCTTAGGGACAGGGGCATCCTACGAGCAGTACTTC TRBV7-7 TRBD1 TRBJ2-7 .
CASSLGGQGQSAQHF TGCGCCAGCAGCTTGGGGGGACAGGGGCAGTCTGCCCAGCATTTT TRBV5-1 TRBD1 TRBJ1-5 .
CASSPQGSNEKLFF TGTGCCAGTAGTCCACAGGGTTCTAATGAAAAACTGTTTTTT TRBV19 . TRBJ1-4 .
CATSDSRVGGQTQYF TGTGCCACCAGTGATTCCCGAGTAGGGGGCCAGACCCAGTACTTC TRBV24-1 TRBD1 TRBJ2-5 .
CAFRRGYGYTF TGTGCCTTCCGTCGAGGCTATGGCTACACCTTC TRBV30 . TRBJ1-2 .
CASSGTDSYEQYF TGTGCCAGTAGCGGGACAGATTCCTACGAGCAGTACTTC TRBV19 TRBD1 TRBJ2-7 .
CASSSKTGGIQYF TGTGCCAGCAGCTCAAAGACAGGGGGCATTCAGTACTTC TRBV3-1/TRBV3-2 TRBD1 TRBJ2-4 .
CASSGESGGAYEQYF TGTGCCAGCAGCGGAGAGTCAGGGGGAGCGTACGAGCAGTACTTC TRBV7-6 TRBD1 TRBJ2-7 once
CATSRDRGYNEKLFF TGTGCCACCAGCAGAGATCGAGGGTATAATGAAAAACTGTTTTTT TRBV15 . TRBJ1-4 .
CSARHFNEQFF TGCAGTGCGAGACATTTTAATGAGCAGTTCTTC TRBV20-1 . TRBJ2-1 .
CASSPPGRRGYTF TGTGCCAGTAGCCCCCCCGGCAGGCGAGGCTACACCTTC TRBV19 . TRBJ1-2 .
CASSYRAGESYEQYF TGTGCCAGCAGTTACCGGGCGGGGGAGTCCTACGAGCAGTACTTC TRBV6-5 TRBD2 TRBJ2-7 once
CASSSTRTSGGRDTQYF TGCGCCAGCAGCTCTACCCGGACTAGCGGTGGGAGGGATACGCAGTATTTT TRBV5-1 TRBD2 TRBJ2-3 .
CASSLGVGQGGDNEQFF TGTGCCAGCAGCTTGGGAGTGGGACAGGGGGGCGACAATGAGCAGTTCTTC TRBV13 TRBD1 TRBJ2-1 once
CASSPGTVLYGYTF TGTGCCAGCAGCCCTGGGACAGTACTCTATGGCTACACCTTC TRBV28 TRBD1 TRBJ1-2 .
CASSPKAGQGGFSPLHF TGTGCCAGCTCACCAAAGGCCGGACAGGGAGGTTTTTCACCCCTCCACTTT TRBV18 TRBD1 TRBJ1-6 .
CASSGGQIQPQHF TGTGCCAGCAGTGGAGGGCAAATACAGCCCCAGCATTTT TRBV2 . TRBJ1-5 .
CASSDWADHSNQPQHF TGCGCCAGCAGTGACTGGGCTGATCATAGCAATCAGCCCCAGCATTTT TRBV10-2 . TRBJ1-5 once
CASSGQGDYGYTF TGTGCCAGCAGCGGACAGGGAGACTATGGCTACACCTTC TRBV2 TRBD1 TRBJ1-2 .
CASSRTGGGGNTIYF TGTGCCAGCAGCCGGACAGGGGGCGGTGGAAACACCATATATTTT TRBV7-3 TRBD1 TRBJ1-3 .
CASSEKRGFYEQYF TGTGCCAGCAGTGAAAAGCGGGGCTTCTACGAGCAGTACTTC TRBV2 TRBD2 TRBJ2-7 .
CASSPPSGSTDTQYF TGTGCCAGCTCACCCCCTAGCGGTAGCACAGATACGCAGTATTTT TRBV18 TRBD2 TRBJ2-3 .
CASTSDRKNSPLHF TGTGCCAGCACCTCGGACAGGAAGAATTCACCCCTCCACTTT TRBV7-9 TRBD1 TRBJ1-6 .
CAISESSRNTGELFF TGTGCCATCAGTGAGTCCTCCAGAAACACCGGGGAGCTGTTTTTT TRBV10-3 . TRBJ2-2 .
CASSTGLGDLDTQYF TGTGCCAGCAGCACGGGACTCGGAGATTTGGATACGCAGTATTTT TRBV11-2 . TRBJ2-3 .
CASSHVVNYGYTF TGCGCCAGCAGCCACGTAGTTAACTATGGCTACACCTTC TRBV4-1 . TRBJ1-2 .
CASSLTGQGANEKLFF TGCGCCAGCAGCTTGACAGGGCAAGGGGCTAATGAAAAACTGTTTTTT TRBV5-1 . TRBJ1-4 .
CSASRGGRVNEQFF TGCAGTGCTAGTAGAGGGGGAAGGGTCAATGAGCAGTTCTTC TRBV20-1 . TRBJ2-1 .
CASSEVYSNEKLFF TGTGCCAGCAGTGAAGTATATTCTAATGAAAAACTGTTTTTT TRBV2 . TRBJ1-4 .
CASKTYRGLGNTEAFF TGTGCCAGCAAAACGTACAGGGGGTTAGGGAACACTGAAGCTTTCTTT TRBV27 TRBD1 TRBJ1-1 .
CASSYNRGYFYEQYF TGTGCCAGCAGTTACAACAGGGGATACTTCTACGAGCAGTACTTC TRBV6-2/TRBV6-3 TRBD1 TRBJ2-7 .